This T cell receptor (beta chain) derives from a study of T cell responses to AZD1222 COVID-19 vaccine (dated by TCRdb to about 2021). As for the study more broadly: AZD1222 recipients whose second dose came at about 4 weeks and those whose second dose came at about 12 weeks were combined into one group, since spike-specific TCR depth and breadth did not differ between the two schedules. TCR sequencing covered some 240 trial participants: about 210 given two doses of AZD1222 and about 26 given two doses of MenACWY control vaccine. Trial participants were enrolled by age into 18-55, 56-69 and 70-plus year subgroups, with around 150, 28 and 57 TCR-sequenced participants respectively. What the work shows at the level of the full study, not this receptor alone: The 56-69-year group was small, and its depth increase did not reach significance, likely because of low power. Participants were mostly white British and included more females than males, and it was suggested by the authors that clonal diversity may have been underestimated. Only five to seven AZD1222 recipients were SARS-CoV-2 seropositive at baseline, limiting conclusions about previously exposed vaccinees. Because no samples from the day 14 peak response were available, repertoires could be characterized only after the peak T cell response. CD4 TCRs associated with the vaccine covered the entire spike protein, and the dominant responses were in regions 160-218 and 743-854. A significant rise in spike-specific TCR breadth and depth was observed after two AZD1222 doses relative to day 0 and relative to MenACWY recipients. Nearly half of unique spike-specific TCRs reportedly recognized epitopes outside regions mutated in the B.1.351 and B.1.1.7 variants.

The time point label, read with the paper, signifies: baseline before first vaccination. Vaccinee samples came from UK trials COV001 and COV002, including a single-blind randomized controlled phase 2/3 trial of AZD1222 (ChAdOx1 nCoV-19) in healthy adults. For TCRbeta chain sequencing, PBMC samples from trial participants were taken at day 0 and at day 28 after the second dose. In its sample, this clone was seen once. It lacks a known antigen. No much larger clone is present one base from it, and per-base qualities are unavailable. The CDR3 regions of human TCRbeta chains were analyzed by immunosequencing. The authors processed their data as follows. Repertoire TCRs were matched against a reference library of SARS-CoV-2-specific TCRs generated with the MIRA antigen-specificity platform. Breadth meant the fraction of unique TCRs that were SARS-CoV-2-associated, whereas depth meant the fraction of total T cells that were SARS-CoV-2-associated. Using the MIRA data, each spike-specific TCR was mapped to the spike region that the TCR reacts to and placed in a CD4 or CD8 class. Log10-transformed breadth and depth values were compared by one-way ANOVA with Sidak's multiple comparisons tests. Here the immuneACCESS table is served through TCRdb, limited to in-frame sequences with V and J called. Missing clones are a known gap in these copies; in checked studies unresolved V genes cover under half, and the rest lacks a known reason. V, J and clone size derive from that table, while D and trimming were established from the DNA sequence. For this sample the table gives 75,000 to 100,000 clones, of which roughly 90% were detected only once. The ten biggest clones cover 2.8% of the sample.

CDR1 and CDR2, looked up from the germline V gene, are MRHNA and SNTAGT. Cut back by 0 bases and 4 bases, the V and J ends lie 13 bases apart. Reading from cysteine to phenylalanine, the CDR3 counts 16 amino acids. Only the CDR3 part of the read is kept: 48 bases, read in frame from the first base. The sample in question was peripheral blood, obtained on day 0 of AZD1222 vaccination. The chain joins TRBV6-4 to TRBJ2-1, with no confidently assigned D gene. The sequence was obtained from an adult in good health. DNA sequence: TGTGCCAGCAGTGACTCGGTCAGAACCCTTTACAATGAGCAGTTCTTC. Its protein reads: CASSDSVRTLYNEQFF.